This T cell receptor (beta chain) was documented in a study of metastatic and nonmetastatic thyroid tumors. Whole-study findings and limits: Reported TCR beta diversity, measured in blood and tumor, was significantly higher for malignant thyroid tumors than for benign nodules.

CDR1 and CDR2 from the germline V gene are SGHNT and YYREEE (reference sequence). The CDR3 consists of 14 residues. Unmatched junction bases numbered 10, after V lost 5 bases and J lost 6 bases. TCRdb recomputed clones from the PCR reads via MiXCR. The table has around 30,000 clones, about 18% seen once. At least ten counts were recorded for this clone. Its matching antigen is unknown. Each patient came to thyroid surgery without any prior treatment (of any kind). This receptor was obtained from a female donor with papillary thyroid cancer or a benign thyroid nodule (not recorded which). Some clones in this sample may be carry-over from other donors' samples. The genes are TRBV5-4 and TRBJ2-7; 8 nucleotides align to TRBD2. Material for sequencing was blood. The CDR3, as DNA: TGTGCCAGCAGGGATCGGGGGGGCTCTAGCGAGCAGTACTTC. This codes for CASRDRGGSSEQYF.